This passage covers 9 T cell receptor beta chains from one sample sequenced in a study of identical twins. TCRdb itself ran the 5' RACE reads through MiXCR, one entry per CDR3 protein. The sample yields roughly 190,000 distinct CDR3 sequences, approximately 15% seen once. The sample also formed part of further work on T cells expressing NK-cell markers.

The specimen sequenced was CD8+ T cells sorted from blood. These receptor sequences come from a woman under 30 in good health.

This clonotype was recorded a few times. This chain links TRBV20-1 with TRBJ2-7; D is perhaps TRBD1 or TRBD2 (6 bases each). Germline V CDR1 and CDR2: DFQATT, SNEGSKA (reference sequence). Trimming stripped 3 bases from V and 3 bases from J, with 24 bases between. The CDR3 loop spans 17 amino acids. The CDR3 loop reads CSASPDSPQRVNYEQYF. The CDR3 coding sequence is TGCAGTGCTAGCCCGGACAGTCCCCAGCGGGTAAACTACGAGCAGTACTTC.

A few counts support this clonotype. V gene TRBV3-1 combines with J gene TRBJ2-7; D ambiguous. CDR1 is LGHDT and CDR2 is YNNKEL in the germline V gene (reference sequence). Trimming pared 2 bases from V and 3 bases from J, leaving 14 bases between. The CDR3 covers 15 residues. CDR3 bases: TGTGCCAGCAGCCAACTGCCTGCCGGAAACTACGAGCAGTACTTC. Translating it yields CASSQLPAGNYEQYF.

J is TRBJ2-2 and V is TRBV20-1; the match to TRBD2 covers 7 bases. The J segment lost 4 bases and the V segment lost 2 bases, leaving 7 bases of the junction unmatched. The CDR3 runs to 15 residues. Germline V lookup: CDR1 DFQATT, CDR2 SNEGSKA (reference sequence). Here the CDR3 reads CSARPGTTFTGELFF. CDR3 DNA: TGCAGTGCTAGACCCGGGACTACGTTCACCGGGGAGCTGTTTTTT.

This clonotype occurred a few times. CDR3 residues: CASSYFGGRAVNEQFF. The CDR3 bases are TGTGCCAGCAGTTACTTTGGCGGGAGGGCCGTGAATGAGCAGTTCTTC. The rearrangement links TRBV6-2 or TRBV6-3 to TRBJ2-1; 9 positions agree with TRBD2. CDR3 size: 16 residues. CDR1 and CDR2 from the germline V gene are MNHEY and SVGEGT. V dropped 1 base and J dropped 7; count of bases not matched to a gene: 8.

This chain connects TRBV9 to TRBJ2-1; the match to TRBD2 covers 7 bases. V was pared by 3 bases and J by 6 bases, with 3 bases of the junction left unmatched. There are 13 residues in the CDR3. Germline-derived CDR1 and CDR2 are SGDLS and YYNGEE. CDR3 residues: CASSAGLLNEQFF. The CDR3 coding sequence is TGTGCCAGCAGCGCGGGACTACTCAATGAGCAGTTCTTC.

The rearrangement joins TRBV12-3 or TRBV12-4 to TRBJ1-1; D may be TRBD1 (5 bases). This CDR3 is built from 14 residues. The V and J ends lost 2 bases and 5 bases respectively, with 12 bases between them. The DNA for the CDR3 is TGTGCCAGCAGTTTACAGGGCGGGAGGACTGAAGCTTTCTTT. Its protein is CASSLQGGRTEAFF.

The chain recombines TRBV11-3 with TRBJ2-5; 7 bases agree with TRBD1. J gave up 4 bases and V 1 base, and 0 bases lay outside the gene matches. This CDR3 is built from 13 residues. CDR1 is SGHNT, CDR2 YENEEA, per germline. CDR3 loop: CASSLGDRETQYF. DNA of the CDR3: TGTGCCAGCAGCTTAGGGGACAGAGAGACCCAGTACTTC.

This clonotype was observed a handful of times. The chain carries TRBV29-1 and TRBJ1-1; D call uncertain. Trimming took 4 bases from V and 6 from J, leaving 9 bases between them. In germline, CDR1 is SQVTM, CDR2 ANQGSEA. This CDR3 region has 11 residues. DNA for the CDR3: TGCAGCGTTGCCGAGCGGGCTGAAGCTTTCTTT. It encodes CSVAERAEAFF.

The chain couples TRBV5-1 to TRBJ1-1; D uncertain. Germline V CDR1 and CDR2: SGHRS, YFSETQ. Trimming pared 2 bases from V and 1 base from J, leaving 6 bases between. The CDR3 is made up of 13 amino acids. The CDR3 nucleotides are TGCGCCAGCAGCTTTCGGAGGAACACTGAAGCTTTCTTT. Amino acid sequence: CASSFRRNTEAFF.